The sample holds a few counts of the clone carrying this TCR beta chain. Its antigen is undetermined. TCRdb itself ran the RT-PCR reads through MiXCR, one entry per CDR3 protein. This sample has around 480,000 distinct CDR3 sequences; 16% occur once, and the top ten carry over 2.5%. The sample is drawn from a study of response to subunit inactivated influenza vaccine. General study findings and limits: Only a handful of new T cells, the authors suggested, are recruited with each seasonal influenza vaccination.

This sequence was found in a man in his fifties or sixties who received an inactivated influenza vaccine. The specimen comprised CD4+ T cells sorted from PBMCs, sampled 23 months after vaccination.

The CDR3 region has the DNA TGTGCCAGCAGTTTTTTGGGATCGAACACCATATATTTT. This gives the protein CASSFLGSNTIYF. The chain is built from TRBV12-3 or TRBV12-4 and TRBJ1-3; D unresolved. The CDR3 extends over 13 amino acids. V lost 3 bases and J lost 7, with 10 bases in between.